One sample yielded the 28 T cell receptor beta chains listed below, sequenced in a study of T cell responses to AZD1222 COVID-19 vaccine (TCRdb year 2021). Receptors were amplified or captured by the immunoSEQ multiplex PCR assay. In TCRdb, the immuneACCESS table is reduced to in-frame sequences with V and J assigned. These tables do not hold every clone; where another copy was compared, an unresolved V gene accounts for under half, and the others remain unexplained. In all, the sample holds tens of thousands of clones, and nearly 90% of those were seen once. Clones ranked in the top ten supply roughly 5% of the sample. Read against the paper, the sample's time point label means: baseline before first vaccination. The treatment or condition label, read with the paper, signifies: meningococcal conjugate vaccine given as trial control. Sequenced material: peripheral blood, taken on day 0 of MenACWY control vaccination. The receptor set was obtained from an adult in good health.

This clone was counted once. The chain combines TRBV4-1 with TRBJ2-7, with 10 positions matching TRBD1. Germline CDR1 reads MGHRA; CDR2 reads YSYEKL. Unmatched junction bases numbered 9, after V lost 0 bases and J lost 10 bases. The CDR3 covers 15 residues. Written as DNA, the CDR3 is TGCGCCAGCAGCCAAGAAGGGGGCGACAGGGGGCGTCAGTACTTC. Amino acids: CASSQEGGDRGRQYF.

This clone was counted a single time. This chain links TRBV5-1 with TRBJ2-7, with 11 bases aligning to TRBD2. J gave up 1 base and V 1 base, and 1 base lay outside the gene matches. Looked up from germline, CDR1 is SGHRS and CDR2 is YFSETQ. This CDR3 spans 15 amino acids. The DNA of the CDR3 is TGCGCCAGCAGCTTGACTAGCGGGGGTTCCTACGAGCAGTACTTC. It codes for CASSLTSGGSYEQYF.

The chain couples TRBV4-2 to TRBJ2-1, with unresolved D. The V and J ends lost 0 bases and 0 bases respectively, with 9 bases between them. The CDR3 contains 16 residues. Germline CDR1 is LGHNA and CDR2 is YNFKEQ. CDR3: CASSQDGPSSYNEQFF. CDR3 nucleotide sequence: TGTGCCAGCAGCCAAGATGGGCCAAGCTCCTACAATGAGCAGTTCTTC.

V is TRBV6-5 and J is TRBJ1-2; D unclear. Germline V lookup: CDR1 MNHEY, CDR2 SVGAGI. This CDR3 has 16 residues. Trimming removed 2 bases at V and 4 bases at J, with 17 bases between. The CDR3 region is CASSYKVSAGTYGYTF. The CDR3 coding sequence is TGTGCCAGCAGTTACAAAGTTTCGGCGGGTACCTATGGCTACACCTTC.

The V call is TRBV29-1, the J call TRBJ1-1, with D hard to call. CDR3 length equals 10 residues. Trimming cost V 4 bases and J 3 bases, with 3 bases left between them. The V gene's germline CDR1 is SQVTM and CDR2 ANQGSEA. This chain's CDR3 is CSVVDTEAFF. DNA of the CDR3: TGCAGCGTTGTGGACACTGAAGCTTTCTTT. Supplemented by reference TRBV29-1 and TRBJ1-1, the full variable domain reads SAVISQKPSRDICQRGTSLTIQCQVDSQVTMMFWYRQQPGQSLTLIATANQGSEATYESGFVIDKFPISRPNLTFSTLTVSNMSPEDSSIYLCSVVDTEAFFGQGTRLTVV.

The chain couples TRBV6-2 or TRBV6-3 to TRBJ2-7; D is unresolved. V was clipped by 6 bases and J by 3 bases, with 9 bases between them. CDR3 length: 12 amino acids. Germline CDR1 and CDR2: MNHEY and SVGEGT. CDR3 in amino acids: CASSRSSYEQYF. The CDR3 nucleotides are TGTGCCAGCAGCCGGTCAAGCTACGAGCAGTACTTC.

The chain links TRBV23-1 to TRBJ2-7; 9 nucleotides line up with TRBD1. TRBV23-1 is designated an ORF whose function remains uncertain. The CDR3 sequence is 14 residues long. V shed 4 bases and J 6 bases; nucleotides not matched to a gene: 7. Here the CDR3 reads CASSRGDREGEQYF. Here the CDR3 DNA reads TGCGCCAGCAGTCGGGGGGACAGGGAAGGCGAGCAGTACTTC.

The rearrangement joins TRBV24-1 to TRBJ2-1, with D perhaps assigned TRBD1 or TRBD2 (6 bases each). The CDR3 contains 20 residues. The ends were cut back, 1 base at V and 0 bases at J, with 21 bases in the middle. The germline gives CDR1 KGHDR, CDR2 SFDVKD. This chain's CDR3 is CATSDFESRTGARSYNEQFF. In nucleotides, the CDR3 is TGTGCCACCAGTGATTTTGAGTCGCGAACGGGGGCACGCTCCTACAATGAGCAGTTCTTC.

The V call is TRBV11-1, the J call TRBJ1-2, with no clear D. Germline V gives CDR1 SGHAT, CDR2 FQDESV (reference sequence). Trimming took off 0 bases at V and 7 bases at J, with 12 bases between the two ends. CDR3 length equals 14 residues. CDR3 in DNA: TGTGCCAGCAGCTTAGCGCGCACACCGAGTGGCTACACCTTC. It specifies CASSLARTPSGYTF.

The chain couples TRBV28 to TRBJ1-5; TRBD1 aligns across 10 bases. Germline CDR1 reads MDHEN; CDR2 reads SYDVKM. This CDR3 spans 15 amino acids. V lost 7 bases to trimming and J lost 4 bases; unmatched junction nucleotides: 7. In DNA form, the CDR3 reads TGTGCCAGCACACCGACAGGGGGCCTGAATCAGCCCCAGCATTTT. It is translated as CASTPTGGLNQPQHF.

This chain links TRBV28 with TRBJ1-5; the D is unclear. The CDR3 totals 16 residues. The germline gives CDR1 MDHEN, CDR2 SYDVKM. Trimming shortened V by 6 bases and J by 0 bases, and 15 bases separated the two germline ends. CDR3 DNA sequence: TGTGCCAGCAGGGAACTGTCGATTTATAGCAATCAGCCCCAGCATTTT. Its protein product is CASRELSIYSNQPQHF.

The chain combines TRBV18 with TRBJ1-3, with D perhaps matching TRBD1 (5 bases). The germline V gene encodes CDR1 KGHSH and CDR2 LQKENI. This CDR3 is 17 amino acids long. Trimming took 3 bases from V and 0 from J, leaving 15 bases between them. CDR3 amino acids: CASSPTSTANSGNTIYF. In DNA, the CDR3 is TGTGCCAGCTCACCCACGTCGACAGCCAACTCTGGAAACACCATATATTTT. The variable domain in full, completed from reference TRBV18 and TRBJ1-3, reads NAGVMQNPRHLVRRRGQEARLRCSPMKGHSHVYWYRQLPEEGLKFMVYLQKENIIDESGMPKERFSAEFPKEGPSILRIQQVVRGDSAAYFCASSPTSTANSGNTIYFGEGSWLTVV.

The CDR3: CASSPGLAGGTDTQYF. CDR3 nucleotides: TGCGCCAGCAGCCCCGGACTAGCGGGGGGAACAGATACGCAGTATTTT. The rearrangement links TRBV5-1 to TRBJ2-3; 14 nucleotides match TRBD2. V was clipped by 4 bases and J by 3 bases; unmatched bases: 4. The CDR3 has 16 residues. Germline V lookup: CDR1 SGHRS, CDR2 YFSETQ.

V and J are TRBV18 and TRBJ2-7; 11 nucleotides agree with TRBD1. From germline, CDR1 is KGHSH and CDR2 LQKENI. This CDR3 has 15 residues. Trimming at V came to 6 bases and at J to 1 base, leaving 5 bases not matched to a gene. CDR3 in DNA: TGTGCCAGCTCGTCGGGACAGGGGGAATCCTACGAGCAGTACTTC. It specifies CASSSGQGESYEQYF.

This clone was observed a handful of times. The rearrangement links TRBV2 to TRBJ1-5; D gene ambiguous. V was shortened by 0 bases and J by 2 bases, with 11 bases between the two germline ends. Germline CDR1 reads SNHLY; CDR2 reads FYNNEI. The CDR3 runs 16 residues. The chain's CDR3 is CASSEAATSGNQPQHF. The CDR3 coding sequence is TGTGCCAGCAGTGAAGCCGCGACATCGGGCAATCAGCCCCAGCATTTT.

This clone appeared once. The chain carries TRBV20-1 and TRBJ2-2; D unclear. The V end was cut by 3 bases, the J end by 2 bases, with 10 bases between. The CDR3 runs 14 residues. Germline loops: CDR1 DFQATT, CDR2 SNEGSKA (reference sequence). The CDR3 DNA follows: TGCAGTGCTAGTCCCGGGTTAAACACCGGGGAGCTGTTTTTT. Protein: CSASPGLNTGELFF.

The rearrangement links TRBV3-1 (or the pseudogene TRBV3-2) to TRBJ2-3; D could derive from TRBD1 or TRBD2 (5 bases each). Germline V lookup: CDR1 LGHDT, CDR2 YNNKEL (reference sequence). V was trimmed by 0 bases and J by 8 bases, leaving 12 bases between them. CDR3 length: 14 residues. CDR3 coding DNA: TGTGCCAGCAGCCAAGATCTCGGGGCTGGTACGCAGTATTTT. It encodes CASSQDLGAGTQYF.

The chain couples TRBV7-9 to TRBJ2-7, with 8 bases identical to TRBD1. The junction had 12 bases not matched to a gene; V was cut back by 10 bases and J by 7 bases. The CDR3 is 13 residues long. Germline lookup yields CDR1 SEHNR and CDR2 FQNEAQ (reference sequence). In DNA form, the CDR3 reads TGTGCCACCTCGACAGGGGCAAAGGCAGAGCAGTACTTC. Its translation is CATSTGAKAEQYF.

The V and J genes are TRBV14 and TRBJ1-3; no definite D call. CDR1 and CDR2 from the germline V gene are SGHDN and FVKESK. This CDR3 contains 15 residues. V was clipped by 2 bases and J by 0 bases, with 8 bases between them. CDR3 protein: CASSQLRASGNTIYF. The CDR3, as DNA: TGTGCCAGCAGCCAACTTCGGGCCTCTGGAAACACCATATATTTT.

The chain links TRBV30 to TRBJ2-1; TRBD2 agrees at 9 bases. The CDR3 contains 16 residues. Germline V gene lookup returns CDR1 GTSNPN and CDR2 SVGIG (reference sequence). The V and J ends lost 0 bases and 1 base, in that order; junction bases with no gene match: 4. As DNA, the CDR3 is TGTGCCTGGAGTGTACCAGCGGGGGGTTCCTACAATGAGCAGTTCTTC. Its translation is CAWSVPAGGSYNEQFF.

This clone appeared a few times. The chain couples TRBV11-2 to TRBJ1-1, with no clear D. Trimming shortened V by 4 bases and J by 6 bases, and 12 bases separated the two germline ends. CDR3 length: 13 amino acids. Germline V lookup: CDR1 SGHAT, CDR2 FQNNGV. CDR3 in DNA: TGTGCCAGCAGCTCCCGTGGTATGTCTGAAGCTTTCTTT. Translation gives CASSSRGMSEAFF.

The chain is built from TRBV11-2 and TRBJ1-2, with D possibly being TRBD1 (6 bases). The CDR3 has 16 residues. V dropped 5 bases and J dropped 0 bases, with 16 bases sitting between them. CDR1 and CDR2 (germline): SGHAT, FQNNGV. The DNA of the CDR3 is TGTGCCAGCAGCCCGGGCCCCCGGACAGCTAACTATGGCTACACCTTC. This sequence encodes CASSPGPRTANYGYTF.

The chain links TRBV27 to TRBJ1-5, with D perhaps TRBD1 (6 bases). The CDR3 totals 14 residues. Germline loops: CDR1 MNHEY, CDR2 SMNVEV (reference sequence). V was trimmed by 3 bases and J by 2 bases, leaving 8 bases between them. In DNA form, the CDR3 reads TGTGCCAGCAGTTTTGGGGGCCGCAATCAGCCCCAGCATTTT. Its translation: CASSFGGRNQPQHF.

This chain connects TRBV6-5 to TRBJ1-2; a weak D match, TRBD1 (6 bases). Between the trimmed V and J ends, which lost 0 bases and 4 bases, there was a span of 15 bases. The CDR3 extends over 16 amino acids. From germline, CDR1 is MNHEY and CDR2 SVGAGI. For the CDR3, the DNA is TGTGCCAGCAGTTACTCGCGAGGGGGTAGGTCCTATGGCTACACCTTC. Protein product: CASSYSRGGRSYGYTF.

The V call is TRBV18, the J call TRBJ1-1, with 7 bases aligning to TRBD1. V was clipped by 1 base and J by 5 bases; unmatched bases: 10. The CDR3 consists of 16 residues. The germline CDR1 and CDR2 sequences are KGHSH and LQKENI. CDR3 loop: CASSPQMTGISTEAFF. DNA for the CDR3: TGTGCCAGCTCACCACAAATGACAGGGATCAGTACTGAAGCTTTCTTT. Variable domain in full (rest from reference TRBV18 and TRBJ1-1): NAGVMQNPRHLVRRRGQEARLRCSPMKGHSHVYWYRQLPEEGLKFMVYLQKENIIDESGMPKERFSAEFPKEGPSILRIQQVVRGDSAAYFCASSPQMTGISTEAFFGQGTRLTVV.

This chain links TRBV27 with TRBJ1-6, with TRBD1 matching 9 bases. Germline CDR1 is MNHEY and CDR2 is SMNVEV (reference sequence). With V trimmed by 4 bases and J by 10 bases, 5 bases remained unmatched. The CDR3 runs 14 residues. The CDR3, as DNA: TGTGCCAGCAGTTACACAGGGGGCTCATCACCCCTCCACTTT. It translates to CASSYTGGSSPLHF.

V is TRBV28 and J is TRBJ1-3; 7 bases match TRBD1. V trimming: 5 bases; J trimming: 5 bases; junction bases outside the gene matches: 6. This CDR3 contains 14 residues. Germline V lookup: CDR1 MDHEN, CDR2 SYDVKM. CDR3 coding DNA: TGTGCCAGCAGTCTGGGACAGTCGCGAAACACCATATATTTT. It codes for CASSLGQSRNTIYF.

The chain has TRBV6-2 or TRBV6-3 and TRBJ2-3; D may be TRBD1 (6 bases). Between the trimmed V and J ends, which lost 0 bases and 2 bases, there was a span of 21 bases. The germline CDR1 and CDR2 sequences are MNHEY and SVGEGT. This CDR3 comprises 19 residues. Here the CDR3 reads CASSYSKDSAVLVTDTQYF. In nucleotides, the CDR3 is TGTGCCAGCAGTTACTCGAAGGACAGCGCGGTGCTCGTCACAGATACGCAGTATTTT.